This section outlines one T cell receptor beta chain sequence together with its context. The table came from immunoSEQ multiplex PCR; TCRdb's copy has only in-frame clones and leaves some out. The sample lists a few hundred thousand clones; 89% were seen once. The CDR3 covers 14 residues. Per germline, CDR1 SGHRS and CDR2 YFSETQ. The trim removed 4 bases at V and 4 bases at J, leaving 5 bases unmatched. This sample is part of a study of blood T cell repertoires in COVID-19. The sequencing input was peripheral blood. The chain uses TRBV5-1 and TRBJ2-1, with 7 bases fitting TRBD2. This TCR was sampled from a woman between 40 and 55 years old who had recovered from COVID-19. CDR3 sequence: CASSPPSGYNEQFF. The CDR3 DNA reads TGCGCCAGCAGCCCCCCTAGCGGATACAATGAGCAGTTCTTC.